This T cell receptor (beta chain) derives from a study of T-cell memory formation after mild COVID-19. For the study at large: The TCR clusters were mostly specific to one donor.

The study's findings and limits: Unconfirmed was the SARS-CoV-2 specificity of second-wave clones that peaked on day 37. Largely, contracting CD4+ clones fell within CM and EM, and contracting CD8+ clones within EMRA.

The 5'RACE method, run with constant-segment primers, produced TCR alpha and TCR beta cDNA libraries (carrying sample barcodes and UMIs). TCRdb itself ran the 5' RACE reads through MiXCR, one entry per CDR3 protein. The sample has 380,000 or so distinct CDR3 sequences; around an eighth are singletons. Notes on this clonotype: Its antigen is currently unknown.

Trimming left V 3 bases short and J 7 bases short, with 13 bases between. This CDR3 has 14 amino acids. Per the germline V gene, CDR1 is SNHLY and CDR2 is FYNNEI. The chain is built from TRBV2 and TRBJ2-4, with a possible D match to TRBD1 (6 bases). The sequencing sample was made of PBMCs or a T cell subset sorted from them (not recorded which). This receptor was obtained from a man between 18 and 29 years old who had mild COVID-19 (a few samples of this study predate the infection). Cell type and time point are not known. This CDR3 reads CASSEEQGFNIQYF. CDR3 nucleotides: TGTGCCAGCAGTGAGGAGCAGGGGTTCAACATTCAGTACTTC.